The clone carrying this T cell receptor (beta chain) was seen once. This specimen belongs to a study of identifying expanded T cells in peripheral blood. CDR1 ENHRY and CDR2 SYGVKD come from the germline V gene. The CDR3 contains 16 residues. V was trimmed by 2 bases and J by 0 bases, leaving 12 bases between them. Sequencing was performed with immunoSEQ multiplex PCR; in TCRdb, only in-frame clones are kept and a portion is missing. This table holds around 120,000 clones, 80% to 90% found once. The clonotype was recovered from a person aged 18-70 years in good health. Sequenced material: blood. This rearrangement joins TRBV10-3 to TRBJ2-3; D not certain. The CDR3 loop is CAISEVTYTSTDTQYF. The CDR3 nucleotides are TGTGCCATCAGTGAGGTGACTTACACTAGCACAGATACGCAGTATTTT.